The following is a T cell receptor beta chain sequence with its context. Its specificity is not known. Sequenced by immunoSEQ multiplex PCR; TCRdb stores in-frame clones only, minus some. The table has nearly 1,000,000 clones, over 60% seen once. Deletions cut 7 bases from V and 4 bases from J, with 14 bases between. This CDR3 is 14 amino acids long. Germline V gene lookup returns CDR1 LNHDA and CDR2 SQIVND (reference sequence). The record originates from a study of shared clonotypes between healthy human individuals. Study-level results: As a rule, naive subsets had a larger estimated richness than memory subsets. Though the depth was large, rarefaction showed that sorted-subset sequencing was incomplete. Among donors, the sharing of clonotypes was expected to be influenced by sequencing depth.

The sample was memory CD4+ T cells sorted from blood. Subset specified: CD45RA-negative fraction. This TCR derives from a man aged 18-30 years in good health. The rearrangement uses TRBV19 and TRBJ2-1; D gene uncertain. CDR3 bases: TGTGCCAGTAAAAGGACCCCTATATACAATGAGCAGTTCTTC. Protein: CASKRTPIYNEQFF.